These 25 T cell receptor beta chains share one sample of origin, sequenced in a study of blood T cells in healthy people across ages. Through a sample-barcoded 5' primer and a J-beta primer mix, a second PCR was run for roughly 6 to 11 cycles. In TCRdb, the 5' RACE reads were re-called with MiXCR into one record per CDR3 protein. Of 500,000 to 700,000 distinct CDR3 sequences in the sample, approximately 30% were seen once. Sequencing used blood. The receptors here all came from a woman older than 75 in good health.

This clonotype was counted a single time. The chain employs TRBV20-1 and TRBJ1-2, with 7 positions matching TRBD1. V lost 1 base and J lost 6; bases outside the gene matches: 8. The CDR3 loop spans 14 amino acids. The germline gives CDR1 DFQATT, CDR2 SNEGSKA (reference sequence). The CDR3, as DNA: TGCAGTGCTAGAGTTGTAGCAGGGGGTGATGGCTACACCTTC. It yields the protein CSARVVAGGDGYTF.

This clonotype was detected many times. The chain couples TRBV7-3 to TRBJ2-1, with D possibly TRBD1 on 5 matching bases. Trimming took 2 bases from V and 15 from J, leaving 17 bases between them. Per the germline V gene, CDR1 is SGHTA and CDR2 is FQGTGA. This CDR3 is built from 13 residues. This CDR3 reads CASSLSPRQTRFF. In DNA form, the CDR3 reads TGTGCCAGCAGCTTATCCCCCCGACAGACGCGGTTCTTC.

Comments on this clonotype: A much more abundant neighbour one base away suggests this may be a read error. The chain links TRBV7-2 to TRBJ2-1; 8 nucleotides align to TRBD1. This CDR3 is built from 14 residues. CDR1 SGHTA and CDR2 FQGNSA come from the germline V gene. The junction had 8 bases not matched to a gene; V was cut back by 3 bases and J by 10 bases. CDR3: CASSFSDRGWEQFF. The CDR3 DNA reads TGTGCCAGCAGCTTTAGTGACAGGGGCTGGGAGCAGTTCTTC.

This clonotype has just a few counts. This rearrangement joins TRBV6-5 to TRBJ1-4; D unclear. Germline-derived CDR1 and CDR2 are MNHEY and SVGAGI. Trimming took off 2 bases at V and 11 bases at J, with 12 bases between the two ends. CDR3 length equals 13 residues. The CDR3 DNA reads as TGTGCCAGCAGTTACGGTTTGCGGGGTAAACTGTTTTTT. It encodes CASSYGLRGKLFF.

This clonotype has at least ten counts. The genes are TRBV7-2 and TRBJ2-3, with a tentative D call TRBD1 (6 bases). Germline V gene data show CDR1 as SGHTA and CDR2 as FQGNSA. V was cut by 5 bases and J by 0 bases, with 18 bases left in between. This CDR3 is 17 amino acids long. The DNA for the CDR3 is TGTGCCAGCAGCGGTCCGGACAGACGATCTAGCACAGATACGCAGTATTTT. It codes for CASSGPDRRSSTDTQYF.

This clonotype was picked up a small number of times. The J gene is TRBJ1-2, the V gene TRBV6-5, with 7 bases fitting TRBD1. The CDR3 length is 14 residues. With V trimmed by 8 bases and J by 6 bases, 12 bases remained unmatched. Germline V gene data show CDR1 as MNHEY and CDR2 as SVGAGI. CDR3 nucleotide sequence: TGTGCCAGCGCCTCCAGGCAGGGGGTGGATGGCTACACCTTC. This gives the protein CASASRQGVDGYTF.

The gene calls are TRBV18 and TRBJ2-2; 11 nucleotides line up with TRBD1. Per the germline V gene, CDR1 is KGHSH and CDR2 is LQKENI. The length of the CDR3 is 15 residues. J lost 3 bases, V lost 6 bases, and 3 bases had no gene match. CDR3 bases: TGTGCCAGCTCTGCGGGACAGGGGGACACCGGGGAGCTGTTTTTT. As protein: CASSAGQGDTGELFF.

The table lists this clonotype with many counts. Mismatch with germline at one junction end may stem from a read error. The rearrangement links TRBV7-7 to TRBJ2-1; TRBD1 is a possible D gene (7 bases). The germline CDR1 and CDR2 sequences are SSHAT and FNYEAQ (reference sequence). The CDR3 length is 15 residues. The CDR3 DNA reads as TGTGCTAGCAGCTTTCTGCAGGGGGGCATCGGTGAGCAGTTCTTC. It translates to CASSFLQGGIGEQFF.

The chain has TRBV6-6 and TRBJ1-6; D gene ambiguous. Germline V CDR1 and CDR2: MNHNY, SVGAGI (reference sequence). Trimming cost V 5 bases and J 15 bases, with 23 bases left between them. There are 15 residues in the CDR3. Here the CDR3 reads CASSPPGDFNPNLHF. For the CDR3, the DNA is TGTGCCAGCAGTCCCCCCGGCGATTTTAACCCAAACCTCCACTTT.

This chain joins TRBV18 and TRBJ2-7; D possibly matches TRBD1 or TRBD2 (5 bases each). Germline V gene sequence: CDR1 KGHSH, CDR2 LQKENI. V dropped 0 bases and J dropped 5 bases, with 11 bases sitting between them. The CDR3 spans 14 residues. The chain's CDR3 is CASSPPPGLDEQYF. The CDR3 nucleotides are TGTGCCAGCTCACCACCGCCGGGGCTCGACGAGCAGTACTTC.

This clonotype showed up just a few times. The CDR3 nucleotides are TGTGCCAGCAGCCAAGAGAACGGTAAGCCCCAGCATTTT. Translation: CASSQENGKPQHF. The chain couples TRBV7-9 to TRBJ1-5; no definite D call. The CDR3 length is 13 residues. Germline assignment: CDR1 SEHNR and CDR2 FQNEAQ (reference sequence). The V and J ends lost 5 bases and 8 bases respectively, with 13 bases between them.

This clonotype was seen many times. The CDR3 DNA follows: TGTGCCAGCAGCAGACCTAGCGGGGGGTCAAATGAGCAGTTCTTC. Its translation: CASSRPSGGSNEQFF. The rearrangement uses TRBV2 and TRBJ2-1; 11 bases agree with TRBD2. The CDR3 consists of 15 residues. The V and J ends lost 6 bases and 7 bases, in that order; junction bases with no gene match: 8. Germline-derived CDR1 and CDR2 are SNHLY and FYNNEI.

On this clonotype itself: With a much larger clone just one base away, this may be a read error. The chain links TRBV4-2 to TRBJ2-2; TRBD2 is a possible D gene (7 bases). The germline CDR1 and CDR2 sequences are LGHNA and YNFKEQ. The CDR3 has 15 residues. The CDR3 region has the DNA TGTGCCGGCAGCCAAGGGGTTGACAGGTCGGGGGGGCTGTTTTTT. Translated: CAGSQGVDRSGGLFF.

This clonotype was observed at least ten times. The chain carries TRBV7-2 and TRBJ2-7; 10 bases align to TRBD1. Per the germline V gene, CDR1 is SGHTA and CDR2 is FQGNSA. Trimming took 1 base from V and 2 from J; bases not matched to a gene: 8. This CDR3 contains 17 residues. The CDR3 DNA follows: TGTGCCAGCAGCTTAGGGGTAACCGGGACAGGGGCCTACGAGCAGTACTTC. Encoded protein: CASSLGVTGTGAYEQYF.

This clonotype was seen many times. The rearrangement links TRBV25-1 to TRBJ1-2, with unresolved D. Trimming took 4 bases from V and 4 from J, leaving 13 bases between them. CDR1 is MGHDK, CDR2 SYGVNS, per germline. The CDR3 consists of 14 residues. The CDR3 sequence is CASSGVGGSYGYTF. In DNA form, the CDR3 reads TGTGCCAGCAGTGGCGTGGGAGGTAGCTATGGCTACACCTTC.

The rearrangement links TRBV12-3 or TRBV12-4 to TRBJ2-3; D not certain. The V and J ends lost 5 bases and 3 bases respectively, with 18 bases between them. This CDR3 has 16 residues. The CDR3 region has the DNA TGTGCCAGCAGTCCCGGGCAGTCTCTGGGGACAGATACGCAGTATTTT. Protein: CASSPGQSLGTDTQYF.

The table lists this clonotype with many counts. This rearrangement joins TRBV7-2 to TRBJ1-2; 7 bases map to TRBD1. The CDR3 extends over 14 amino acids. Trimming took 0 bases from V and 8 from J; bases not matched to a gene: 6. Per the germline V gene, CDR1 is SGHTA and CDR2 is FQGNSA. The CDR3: CASSLATGELGYTF. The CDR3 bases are TGTGCCAGCAGCTTAGCAACAGGGGAATTGGGCTACACCTTC.

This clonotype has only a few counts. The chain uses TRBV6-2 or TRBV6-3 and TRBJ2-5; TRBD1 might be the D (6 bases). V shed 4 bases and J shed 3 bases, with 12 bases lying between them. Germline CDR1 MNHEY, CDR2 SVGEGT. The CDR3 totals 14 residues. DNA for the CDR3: TGTGCCAGCAGTTCGAGACAGGTAGAAGAGACCCAGTACTTC. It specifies CASSSRQVEETQYF.

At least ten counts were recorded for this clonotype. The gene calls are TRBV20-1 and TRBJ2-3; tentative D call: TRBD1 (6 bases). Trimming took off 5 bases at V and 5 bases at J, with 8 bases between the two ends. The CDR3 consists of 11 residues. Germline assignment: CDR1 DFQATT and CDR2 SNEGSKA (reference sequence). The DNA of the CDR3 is TGCAGTGCTTACAGGGAAGATACGCAGTATTTT. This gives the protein CSAYREDTQYF.

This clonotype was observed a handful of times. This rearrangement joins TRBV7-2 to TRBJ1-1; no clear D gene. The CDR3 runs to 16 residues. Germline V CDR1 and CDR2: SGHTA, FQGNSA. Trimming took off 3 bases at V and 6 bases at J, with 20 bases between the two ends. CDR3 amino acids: CASSLAQLDVDSEAFF. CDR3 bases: TGTGCCAGCAGCTTGGCCCAACTGGATGTGGACTCTGAAGCTTTCTTT.

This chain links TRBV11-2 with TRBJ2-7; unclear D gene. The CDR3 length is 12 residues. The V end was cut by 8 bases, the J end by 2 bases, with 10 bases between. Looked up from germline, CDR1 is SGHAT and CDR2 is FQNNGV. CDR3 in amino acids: CASEGRTYEQYF. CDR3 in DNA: TGTGCCAGCGAAGGCCGTACCTACGAGCAGTACTTC. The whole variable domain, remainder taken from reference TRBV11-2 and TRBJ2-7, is EAGVAQSPRYKIIEKRQSVAFWCNPISGHATLYWYQQILGQGPKLLIQFQNNGVVDDSQLPKDRFSAERLKGVDSTLKIQPAKLEDSAVYLCASEGRTYEQYFGPGTRLTVT.

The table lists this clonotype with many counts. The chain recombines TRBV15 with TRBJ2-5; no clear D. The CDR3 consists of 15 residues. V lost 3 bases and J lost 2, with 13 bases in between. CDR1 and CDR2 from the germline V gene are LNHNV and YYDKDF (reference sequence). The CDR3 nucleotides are TGTGCCACCAGCAGGTTGGTCTTCAGGCAAGAGACCCAGTACTTC. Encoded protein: CATSRLVFRQETQYF.

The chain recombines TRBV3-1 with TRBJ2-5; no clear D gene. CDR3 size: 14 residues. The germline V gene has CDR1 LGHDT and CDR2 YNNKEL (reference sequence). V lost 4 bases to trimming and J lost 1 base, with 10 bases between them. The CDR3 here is CASSLRLVQETQYF. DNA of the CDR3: TGTGCCAGCAGCCTCCGACTGGTCCAAGAGACCCAGTACTTC.

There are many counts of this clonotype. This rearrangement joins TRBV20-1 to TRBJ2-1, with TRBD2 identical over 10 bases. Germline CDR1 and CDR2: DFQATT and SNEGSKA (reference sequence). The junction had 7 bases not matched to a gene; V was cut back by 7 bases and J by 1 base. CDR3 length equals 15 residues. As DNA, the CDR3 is TGCAGTGTTGGGAAACTAGCGGGGTCCTACAATGAGCAGTTCTTC. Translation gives CSVGKLAGSYNEQFF.

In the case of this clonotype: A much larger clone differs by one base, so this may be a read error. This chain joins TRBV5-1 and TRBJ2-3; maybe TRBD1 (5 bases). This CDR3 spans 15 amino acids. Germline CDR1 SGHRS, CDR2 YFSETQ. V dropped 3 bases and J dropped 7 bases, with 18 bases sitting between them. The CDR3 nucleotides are TGCGCCAGCAGCTCGGAACTCAGGGTGGGAAATACGCAGTATTTT. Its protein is CASSSELRVGNTQYF.